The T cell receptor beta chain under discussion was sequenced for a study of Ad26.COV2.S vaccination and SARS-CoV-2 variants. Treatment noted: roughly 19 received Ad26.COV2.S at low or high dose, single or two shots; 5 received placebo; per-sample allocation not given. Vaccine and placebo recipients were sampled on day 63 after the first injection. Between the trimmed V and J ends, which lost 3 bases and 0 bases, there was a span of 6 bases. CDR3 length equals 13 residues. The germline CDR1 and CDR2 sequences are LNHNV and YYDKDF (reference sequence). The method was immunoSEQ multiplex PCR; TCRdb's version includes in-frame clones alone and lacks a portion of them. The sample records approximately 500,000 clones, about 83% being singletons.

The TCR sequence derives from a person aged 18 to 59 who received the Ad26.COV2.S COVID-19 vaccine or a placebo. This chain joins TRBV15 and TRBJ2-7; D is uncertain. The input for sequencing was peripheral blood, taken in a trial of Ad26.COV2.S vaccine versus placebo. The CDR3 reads CATSRGISYEQYF. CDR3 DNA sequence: TGTGCCACCAGCAGGGGGATCTCCTACGAGCAGTACTTC.